One sample yielded the 25 T cell receptor beta chains listed below, sequenced in a study of T cells expressing NK-cell markers. TCRdb reprocessed the 5' RACE reads, with one entry per CDR3 protein and no DNA. The specimen's table records about 410,000 distinct CDR3 sequences. Specimen: blood T cells: a sorted CD56 or NKG2C T cell subset, CD4+ or CD8+ T cells, or bulk PBMC T cells (not recorded which). These receptors originate from a woman in her 50s in good health.

V and J are TRBV12-3 or TRBV12-4 and TRBJ2-5; TCRdb designates TRBD2, a call that cannot be tested without DNA. The CDR3 loop spans 16 amino acids. CDR3 protein: CASSFLGLGDQETQYF.

The V call is TRBV6-5, the J call TRBJ2-1; TCRdb's D call, TRBD2, is unchecked because there is no DNA. This CDR3 has 17 amino acids. Germline CDR1 reads MNHEY; CDR2 reads SVGAGI. The CDR3 spells CASSYLGTSGTAAEQFF.

This sequence joins TRBV7-8 and TRBJ1-2. There are 15 residues in the CDR3. Per the germline V gene, CDR1 is SGHVS and CDR2 is FQNEAQ. This CDR3 reads CASSGPQEGLIGYTF.

V is TRBV20-1 and J is TRBJ1-6. CDR1 is DFQATT, CDR2 SNEGSKA, per germline (reference sequence). The CDR3 is made up of 16 amino acids. The CDR3 here is CSARKTGSSYNSPLHF.

The rearrangement joins TRBV7-2 to TRBJ1-2. This CDR3 is built from 13 residues. The V gene's germline CDR1 is SGHTA and CDR2 FQGNSA. CDR3 loop: CASSLVFGYGYTF.

CDR3 region: CASLQGALPGANVLTF. This sequence joins TRBV5-1 and TRBJ2-6; the TCRdb call, TRBD1, lacks DNA for checking. This CDR3 is built from 16 residues. Germline V gives CDR1 SGHRS, CDR2 YFSETQ.

V gene TRBV12-3 or TRBV12-4 combines with J gene TRBJ1-4; TCRdb indicates TRBD1, and absent DNA this call remains unverified. The CDR3 sequence is 15 residues long. CDR3 sequence: CASSFVGTGRGQLFF.

The V gene is TRBV4-1, the J gene TRBJ2-2. Germline V lookup: CDR1 MGHRA, CDR2 YSYEKL. This CDR3 is built from 11 residues. CDR3 in amino acids: CASRVSGELFF.

The CDR3 sequence: CASSSVGELGGGENEQFF. The chain couples TRBV5-1 to TRBJ2-1; lacking DNA, the TRBD1 call made by TCRdb goes unchecked. Germline CDR1 reads SGHRS; CDR2 reads YFSETQ. This CDR3 comprises 18 residues.

CDR3 residues: CASSLSGMAHEQFF. The V call is TRBV7-9, the J call TRBJ2-1; lacking DNA, the TRBD1 call made by TCRdb goes unchecked. This CDR3 comprises 14 residues. CDR1 is SEHNR, CDR2 FQNEAQ, per germline (reference sequence).

The chain combines TRBV7-2 with TRBJ1-3. CDR1 SGHTA and CDR2 FQGNSA come from the germline V gene. The CDR3 is 15 amino acids. The CDR3 sequence is CASSRVGNSGNTIYF.

The chain joins TRBV6-7 to TRBJ2-1. TRBV6-7 is an ORF; its function is uncertain. CDR3 length: 16 amino acids. CDR3: CASSPKRSGVYNEQFF.

This chain joins TRBV5-1 and TRBJ2-1; TCRdb selects TRBD1, and the lack of DNA leaves this call unchecked. The CDR3 consists of 14 residues. Germline lookup yields CDR1 SGHRS and CDR2 YFSETQ. The CDR3 sequence is CASRPGQGIDEQFF.

The chain has TRBV19 and TRBJ2-1; lacking DNA, the TRBD2 call made by TCRdb goes unchecked. In germline, CDR1 is LNHDA, CDR2 SQIVND (reference sequence). CDR3 length equals 15 residues. The chain's CDR3 is CASSTLTSGRNEQFF.

The chain is built from TRBV2 and TRBJ1-2. Germline V gene sequence: CDR1 SNHLY, CDR2 FYNNEI. This CDR3 is built from 12 residues. The CDR3 is CASRPVGYGYTF. Full variable domain (missing parts from reference TRBV2 and TRBJ1-2): EPEVTQTPSHQVTQMGQEVILRCVPISNHLYFYWYRQILGQKVEFLVSFYNNEISEKSEIFDDQFSVERPDGSNFTLKIRSTKLEDSAMYFCASRPVGYGYTFGSGTRLTVV.

The chain has TRBV6-2 or TRBV6-3 and TRBJ2-7. The length of the CDR3 is 13 residues. Per the germline V gene, CDR1 is MNHEY and CDR2 is SVGEGT. CDR3 loop: CATSPGDLYEQYF.

V gene TRBV12-3 or TRBV12-4 combines with J gene TRBJ2-2; TCRdb's D gene call, TRBD1, goes unchecked for lack of DNA. The CDR3 contains 13 residues. The CDR3 loop reads CASSSGQPGELFF.

The chain carries TRBV6-5 and TRBJ1-6; TCRdb's D call of TRBD1 is untestable without DNA. Germline V gives CDR1 MNHEY, CDR2 SVGAGI. CDR3 length: 15 residues. CDR3 sequence reads: CASRNMGGAYSPLHF.

This chain connects TRBV12-3 or TRBV12-4 to TRBJ2-1; checking the TCRdb D call of TRBD1 is not possible without DNA. The CDR3 consists of 18 residues. CDR3 residues: CASSFGRGRISSYNEQFF.

The chain joins TRBV29-1 to TRBJ2-1; TCRdb's D call of TRBD2 is untestable without DNA. The germline V gene encodes CDR1 SQVTM and CDR2 ANQGSEA. The CDR3 runs to 15 residues. The CDR3 sequence is CSVEGLAGTYNEQFF.

The chain is built from TRBV20-1 and TRBJ2-7. The length of the CDR3 is 14 residues. Germline lookup yields CDR1 DFQATT and CDR2 SNEGSKA (reference sequence). CDR3 sequence: CSAGHGVGSYEQYF.

The chain is built from TRBV10-2 and TRBJ2-1; the D call from TCRdb, TRBD2, cannot be confirmed without DNA. CDR3 length equals 19 residues. Per the germline V gene, CDR1 is WSHSY and CDR2 is SAAADI. The CDR3 protein is CASTDLLGLQPSWYNEQFF.

J is TRBJ2-5 and V is TRBV19; TCRdb proposes TRBD2, but this gene call is untestable without DNA. The CDR3 totals 14 residues. The germline CDR1 and CDR2 sequences are LNHDA and SQIVND (reference sequence). CDR3 in amino acids: CASNPSGNVMDQYF.

The chain has TRBV12-3 or TRBV12-4 and TRBJ1-2; TCRdb returns TRBD1, unconfirmable since there is no DNA. There are 14 residues in the CDR3. The CDR3 here is CASSLTSRGNGYTF.

The chain is built from TRBV12-3 or TRBV12-4 and TRBJ2-3; no DNA is available, so the TRBD1 call from TCRdb remains unchecked. This CDR3 is built from 16 residues. This chain's CDR3 is CASSSPGTESTDTQYF.